The 27 T cell receptor beta chains given below trace back to one sample, sequenced in a study of blood T cell repertoires in COVID-19. Profiling relied on immunoSEQ multiplex PCR, and the TCRdb table lists in-frame clones only, not all of them. The repertoire has over 150,000 clones, approximately 83% of them found once; the top ten carry 12%. The sample was peripheral blood. Every receptor here comes from a woman aged 55-69 years with COVID-19, enrolled during active disease.

The rearrangement uses TRBV5-1 and TRBJ1-6, with TRBD1 identical over 12 bases. The junction had 1 base not matched to a gene; V was cut back by 3 bases and J by 9 bases. The CDR3 runs 14 residues. Germline V CDR1 and CDR2: SGHRS, YFSETQ. CDR3 sequence reads: CASSSGQGASPLHF. In nucleotides, the CDR3 is TGCGCCAGCAGCTCGGGACAGGGGGCTTCACCCCTCCACTTT.

The rearrangement joins TRBV7-9 to TRBJ1-2; 8 bases align to TRBD1. CDR1 and CDR2 from the germline V gene are SEHNR and FQNEAQ (reference sequence). V lost 2 bases and J lost 2; bases outside the gene matches: 10. The CDR3 contains 17 residues. In nucleotides, the CDR3 is TGTGCCAGCAGCTTAATTTCCGGCAGGGGGCGGAACTATGGCTACACCTTC. It specifies CASSLISGRGRNYGYTF.

This clone was counted ten times or more. Other DNA variants within this sample encode the same CDR3. The J gene is TRBJ1-5, the V gene TRBV6-5; D gene uncertain. V lost 6 bases and J 7 bases, leaving 10 bases between the germline ends. The V gene's germline CDR1 is MNHEY and CDR2 SVGAGI. This CDR3 has 12 residues. The CDR3 sequence is CASRAGGQPQHF. DNA for the CDR3: TGTGCCAGCAGGGCCGGAGGGCAGCCCCAGCATTTT.

The chain links TRBV6-2 or TRBV6-3 to TRBJ1-3, with TRBD1 matching over 7 bases. The CDR3 has 18 amino acids. Trimming at V came to 0 bases and at J to 7 bases, leaving 15 bases not matched to a gene. Germline CDR1 is MNHEY and CDR2 is SVGEGT. CDR3 protein: CASSYSGLSASRGNTIYF. CDR3 nucleotide sequence: TGTGCCAGCAGTTACTCGGGTCTGTCCGCATCCAGGGGGAACACCATATATTTT.

J is TRBJ1-3 and V is TRBV13; D might be TRBD1 (5 bases). Germline V lookup: CDR1 PRHDT, CDR2 FYEKMQ (reference sequence). The CDR3 sequence is 16 residues long. Trimming took off 3 bases at V and 10 bases at J, with 22 bases between the two ends. CDR3 amino acids: CASSFSGTALSGTIYF. For the CDR3, the DNA is TGTGCCAGCAGCTTTTCCGGGACTGCGCTTTCTGGAACCATATATTTT.

The chain joins TRBV27 to TRBJ2-7, with 8 bases matching TRBD2. J gave up 0 bases and V 6 bases, and 13 bases lay outside the gene matches. This CDR3 comprises 17 residues. Germline lookup yields CDR1 MNHEY and CDR2 SMNVEV (reference sequence). DNA of the CDR3: TGTGCCAGCAGGTTGGGGTTTGAAGCGGGGGACTCCTACGAGCAGTACGTC. It codes for CASRLGFEAGDSYEQYV.

The rearrangement links TRBV18 to TRBJ1-1; perhaps TRBD1 as D (6 bases). Trimming pared 5 bases from V and 1 base from J, leaving 11 bases between. Germline CDR1 KGHSH, CDR2 LQKENI. This CDR3 has 14 amino acids. CDR3 residues: CASSKWGRNTEAFF. In DNA, the CDR3 is TGTGCCAGCTCAAAGTGGGGGCGGAACACTGAAGCTTTCTTT. The full variable domain, completed using reference TRBV18 and TRBJ1-1, is NAGVMQNPRHLVRRRGQEARLRCSPMKGHSHVYWYRQLPEEGLKFMVYLQKENIIDESGMPKERFSAEFPKEGPSILRIQQVVRGDSAAYFCASSKWGRNTEAFFGQGTRLTVV.

The chain combines TRBV6-2 or TRBV6-3 with TRBJ1-2; the D is unclear. V shed 6 bases and J shed 2 bases, with 19 bases lying between them. The CDR3 has 16 residues. Germline V gives CDR1 MNHEY, CDR2 SVGEGT. This CDR3 reads CASSPTPRGVNYGYTF. DNA of the CDR3: TGTGCCAGCAGCCCAACTCCCCGAGGAGTGAACTATGGCTACACCTTC.

This chain uses TRBV4-1 with TRBJ1-1; D is uncertain. Germline CDR1 MGHRA, CDR2 YSYEKL. The germline V and J ends were trimmed by 3 bases and 6 bases, with 8 bases remaining between them. This CDR3 spans 12 amino acids. The CDR3 reads CASSQASAEAFF. The CDR3 nucleotides are TGCGCCAGCAGCCAGGCGAGCGCTGAAGCTTTCTTT.

The V gene is TRBV2, the J gene TRBJ2-3; D ambiguous. CDR1 and CDR2 from the germline V gene are SNHLY and FYNNEI. V shed 6 bases and J shed 2 bases, with 18 bases lying between them. CDR3 length equals 16 residues. This chain's CDR3 is CASRESLASHTDTQYF. As DNA, the CDR3 is TGTGCCAGCAGAGAATCACTCGCGAGTCACACAGATACGCAGTATTTT.

This clone was found a few times. The chain joins TRBV18 to TRBJ1-1; D not certain. The germline CDR1 and CDR2 sequences are KGHSH and LQKENI. The V gene lost 6 bases and the J gene lost 0 bases, with 11 bases spanning the gap. This CDR3 has 14 residues. The CDR3 DNA follows: TGTGCCAGCTCGGAGGGATCGATGAACACTGAAGCTTTCTTT. It yields the protein CASSEGSMNTEAFF.

This clone was seen only once. This sample includes further DNA sequences coding for the same CDR3. This rearrangement joins TRBV7-9 to TRBJ1-6, with TRBD1 identical over 7 bases. Germline V gives CDR1 SEHNR, CDR2 FQNEAQ (reference sequence). The CDR3 contains 14 residues. Losses at the gene ends were 5 bases for V and 6 bases for J; bases not matched to a gene: 4. DNA of the CDR3: TGTGCCAGCAGCCCAGGGACAGCTAATTCACCCCTCCACTTT. Translated, it gives CASSPGTANSPLHF.

This clone has just a few counts. The V call is TRBV10-1, the J call TRBJ2-1, with 13 positions matching TRBD2. The V and J ends lost 4 bases and 6 bases, in that order; junction bases with no gene match: 3. The germline gives CDR1 WNHNN, CDR2 SYGVQD (reference sequence). CDR3 length equals 15 residues. The CDR3 loop is CASSGTSGSLNEQFF. The CDR3 nucleotides are TGCGCCAGCAGTGGGACTAGCGGGAGTCTCAATGAGCAGTTCTTC.

This chain connects TRBV5-1 to TRBJ2-2, with D possibly TRBD2 on 5 matching bases. Germline V CDR1 and CDR2: SGHRS, YFSETQ. This CDR3 is built from 15 residues. V was clipped by 4 bases and J by 5 bases, with 15 bases between them. The CDR3 DNA sequence: TGCGCCAGCAGCCCGCAGCCCGGGGAGACCGGGGAGCTGTTTTTT. This codes for CASSPQPGETGELFF.

The rearrangement links TRBV6-5 to TRBJ2-2, with TRBD2 identical over 7 bases. With 10 bases clipped from V and 3 bases from J, the junction kept 11 bases outside the gene matches. The CDR3 sequence is 15 residues long. Germline V gene lookup returns CDR1 MNHEY and CDR2 SVGAGI. For the CDR3, the DNA is TGTGCCATCCGGGGGGAAAGGCGGGACACCGGGGAGCTGTTTTTT. It encodes CAIRGERRDTGELFF.

The chain employs TRBV11-3 and TRBJ2-1; 9 bases are shared with TRBD2. The V gene's germline CDR1 is SGHNT and CDR2 YENEEA. Losses at the gene ends were 5 bases for V and 13 bases for J; bases not matched to a gene: 9. This CDR3 is built from 13 residues. CDR3 loop: CASSSGTSLFQFF. The CDR3 coding sequence is TGTGCCAGCAGCAGCGGGACTAGCTTGTTCCAGTTCTTC.

The chain links TRBV3-1 (or the pseudogene TRBV3-2) to TRBJ1-2; D gene uncertain. The CDR3 is 13 amino acids. CDR1 and CDR2 from the germline V gene are LGHDT and YNNKEL (reference sequence). V was cut by 4 bases and J by 3 bases, with 9 bases left in between. Written as DNA, the CDR3 is TGTGCCAGCAGCCGTTTGGAGCACTATGGCTACACCTTC. Its translation is CASSRLEHYGYTF.

Here the CDR3 reads CASSPGGGTEAFF. CDR3 in DNA: TGTGCCAGCAGCCCGGGAGGAGGGACTGAAGCTTTCTTT. V is TRBV6-5 and J is TRBJ1-1; D uncertain. The CDR3 runs 13 residues. Germline V CDR1 and CDR2: MNHEY, SVGAGI. Between the trimmed V and J ends, which lost 6 bases and 5 bases, there was a span of 13 bases.

The chain links TRBV5-1 to TRBJ1-3, with D maybe TRBD1 (5 bases). The CDR3 consists of 14 residues. Trimming left V 4 bases short and J 3 bases short, with 11 bases between. CDR1 is SGHRS, CDR2 YFSETQ, per germline. The CDR3 coding sequence is TGCGCCAGCAGCATCGACGGGGGTGGAAACACCATATATTTT. This gives the protein CASSIDGGGNTIYF.

The chain is built from TRBV7-6 and TRBJ2-7, with 7 bases aligning to TRBD1. Germline V gives CDR1 SGHVS, CDR2 FNYEAQ. There are 15 residues in the CDR3. V gave up 4 bases and J gave up 2 bases; unmatched junction bases: 8. This CDR3 is CASSSASGTAYEQYV. CDR3 coding DNA: TGTGCCAGCAGCTCCGCCTCCGGGACAGCCTACGAGCAGTACGTC.

The chain uses TRBV2 and TRBJ2-1; no definite D call. V was pared by 5 bases and J by 6 bases, with 11 bases between. The CDR3 spans 13 residues. Germline CDR1 SNHLY, CDR2 FYNNEI. The CDR3 DNA is TGTGCCAGCAGTTACCAGGTGGGCAATGAGCAGTTCTTC. Amino acids: CASSYQVGNEQFF.

This clone was counted a few times. The chain is built from TRBV27 and TRBJ2-7, with 11 bases aligning to TRBD2. The CDR3 is made up of 14 amino acids. With 5 bases clipped from V and 7 bases from J, the junction kept 7 bases outside the gene matches. Germline V gene data show CDR1 as MNHEY and CDR2 as SMNVEV (reference sequence). The CDR3 sequence: CASSPRTSGLEQYF. For the CDR3, the DNA is TGTGCCAGCAGTCCCCGGACTAGCGGGTTGGAGCAGTACTTC.

The J gene is TRBJ1-5, the V gene TRBV15; the D gene is possibly TRBD1 (6 bases). CDR1 is LNHNV, CDR2 YYDKDF, per germline (reference sequence). This CDR3 is built from 14 residues. V dropped 10 bases and J dropped 6 bases, with 19 bases sitting between them. This CDR3 is CASRPGQSFQPQHF. The CDR3 region has the DNA TGTGCCAGTCGACCGGGACAATCGTTTCAGCCCCAGCATTTT.

The chain has TRBV5-1 and TRBJ1-2; TRBD1 aligns across 7 bases. Germline CDR1 reads SGHRS; CDR2 reads YFSETQ. Germline trimming cut 4 bases from V and 2 bases from J; bases unmatched to any gene: 8. CDR3 length equals 15 residues. The CDR3 here is CASSLGTAQNYGYTF. CDR3 DNA sequence: TGCGCCAGCAGCCTGGGGACAGCACAAAACTATGGCTACACCTTC.

V gene TRBV9 combines with J gene TRBJ2-7; D gene uncertain. The CDR3 has 14 amino acids. V lost 0 bases, J lost 3 bases, and 10 bases lay in between. The germline gives CDR1 SGDLS, CDR2 YYNGEE. The CDR3 loop is CASSVATPGYEQYF. The CDR3 bases are TGTGCCAGCAGCGTAGCTACCCCTGGCTACGAGCAGTACTTC.

This clone appeared a few times. This rearrangement joins TRBV18 to TRBJ1-4; D unclear. V dropped 1 base and J dropped 7 bases, with 7 bases sitting between them. CDR1 is KGHSH and CDR2 is LQKENI in the germline V gene. The CDR3 spans 13 residues. The CDR3 is CASSPLRSEKLFF. CDR3 DNA: TGTGCCAGCTCACCACTGAGGAGTGAAAAACTGTTTTTT.

CDR3 DNA: TGTGCCAGCAGCCCCAGGGAGGGGTATGGCTACACCTTC. This encodes CASSPREGYGYTF. V usage is TRBV6-5 and J usage is TRBJ1-2, with D possibly TRBD1 on 5 matching bases. CDR1 is MNHEY, CDR2 SVGAGI, per germline. The CDR3 has 13 residues. V lost 6 bases and J lost 5, with 13 bases in between.